A selection of T cell receptor beta chains follows, all from one sample in a study of blood T cell repertoires in COVID-19. Some clones are missing from TCRdb's copy, which holds only in-frame ones; the method was immunoSEQ multiplex PCR. The table has approximately 210,000 clones, approximately 78% seen once; the top ten hold about 12%. The sequencing input was peripheral blood. These receptors were obtained from a woman aged 40 to 50 with acute or convalescent COVID-19. CDR3s include the opening cysteine and the closing phenylalanine or tryptophan. The D gene is left open where the match is weak. Some rows have no size entry. The others give once, few or many, or a class for an expanded clone.

v_call	clone_size	d_call	j_call	cdr3_nt	cdr3_aa
TRBV30	once	NA	TRBJ2-3	TGTGCCTGGGGCGACTTGACTACACGGGGGGATACGCAGTATTTT	CAWGDLTTRGDTQYF
TRBV5-1	NA	NA	TRBJ1-2	TGCGCCAGCAGCCCCGGGAGCTATGGCTACACCTTC	CASSPGSYGYTF
TRBV9	NA	TRBD2	TRBJ2-1	TGTGCCAGCAGCGTAGGGGTTAGCGGGGGCTACAATGAGCAGTTCTTC	CASSVGVSGGYNEQFF
TRBV14	NA	NA	TRBJ1-2	TGTGCCAGCAGCCAAGATATTTTTGGCTCTGGCTACACCTTC	CASSQDIFGSGYTF
TRBV11-2	NA	NA	TRBJ2-7	TGTGCCAGCAGCTGGGGCCTTTCGTACGGCGAGCAGTACTTC	CASSWGLSYGEQYF
TRBV19	NA	NA	TRBJ2-2	TGTGCCAGTAGTATACTTCGGTCAGGGGAGCTGTTTTTT	CASSILRSGELFF
TRBV12-5	NA	TRBD1	TRBJ1-4	TGTGCTAGTGGTTCGACAGGGGCCCCCAATGAAAAACTGTTTTTT	CASGSTGAPNEKLFF
TRBV25-1	NA	NA	TRBJ1-3	TGTGCCAGCAGTGAACTTTTCGGGAAGGAAACTGGAAACACCATATATTTT	CASSELFGKETGNTIYF
TRBV7-2	once	TRBD1	TRBJ2-7	TGTGCCAGCAGCTTGAAGACAGGGGGAGTAGACGAGCAGTACTTC	CASSLKTGGVDEQYF
TRBV19	NA	TRBD1	TRBJ1-5	TGTGCCAGTAAAGCCCAGGGGGCCGGAAATCAGCCCCAGCATTTT	CASKAQGAGNQPQHF
TRBV18	once	TRBD1	TRBJ2-7	TGTGCCAGCTCGCGGACAGGCTCCTACGAGCAGTACTTC	CASSRTGSYEQYF
TRBV12-3/TRBV12-4	NA	NA	TRBJ1-1	TGTGCCAGCAGTTGGGCCACTGAAGCTTTCTTT	CASSWATEAFF
TRBV15	NA	TRBD2	TRBJ2-1	TGTGCCACCAGCAGAGAAACTCTCCGGACTAGCGGTCCCAGCTCCTACAATGAGCAGTTCTTC	CATSRETLRTSGPSSYNEQFF
TRBV6-6	NA	TRBD2	TRBJ2-2	TGTGCCAGCAAGAGCGGGAGGGCCGCCGGCACCGGGGAGCTGTTTTTT	CASKSGRAAGTGELFF
TRBV7-2	NA	TRBD2	TRBJ2-7	TGTGCCAGCAGCTTAGGTCTAGCGGGACTAGCCTACGAGCAGTACTTC	CASSLGLAGLAYEQYF